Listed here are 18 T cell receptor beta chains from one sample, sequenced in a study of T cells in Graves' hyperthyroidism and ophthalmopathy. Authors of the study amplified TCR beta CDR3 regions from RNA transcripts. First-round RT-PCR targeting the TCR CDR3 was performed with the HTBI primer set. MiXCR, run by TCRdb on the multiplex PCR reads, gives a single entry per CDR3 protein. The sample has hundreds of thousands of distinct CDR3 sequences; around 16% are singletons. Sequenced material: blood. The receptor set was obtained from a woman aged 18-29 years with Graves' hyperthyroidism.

This chain's CDR3 is CASWAHNEQFF. In nucleotides, the CDR3 is TGTGCCTCGTGGGCGCATAATGAGCAGTTCTTC. The V call is TRBV6-1, the J call TRBJ2-1; D is uncertain. Looked up from germline, CDR1 is MNHNS and CDR2 is SASEGT. V lost 11 bases, J lost 7 bases, and 12 bases lay in between. The CDR3 sequence is 11 residues long.

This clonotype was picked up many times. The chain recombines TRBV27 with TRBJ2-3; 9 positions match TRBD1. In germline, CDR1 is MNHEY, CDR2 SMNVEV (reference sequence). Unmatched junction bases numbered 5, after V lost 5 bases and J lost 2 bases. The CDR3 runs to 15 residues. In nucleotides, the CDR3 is TGTGCCAGCAGTGCCGGGACAGGGCACACAGATACGCAGTATTTT. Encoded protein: CASSAGTGHTDTQYF.

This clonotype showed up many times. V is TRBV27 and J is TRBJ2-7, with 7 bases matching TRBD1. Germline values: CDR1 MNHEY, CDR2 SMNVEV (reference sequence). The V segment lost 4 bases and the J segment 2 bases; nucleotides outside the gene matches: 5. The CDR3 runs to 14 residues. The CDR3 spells CASSSWQGAYEQYF. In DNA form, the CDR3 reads TGTGCCAGCAGTTCCTGGCAGGGGGCCTACGAGCAGTACTTC.

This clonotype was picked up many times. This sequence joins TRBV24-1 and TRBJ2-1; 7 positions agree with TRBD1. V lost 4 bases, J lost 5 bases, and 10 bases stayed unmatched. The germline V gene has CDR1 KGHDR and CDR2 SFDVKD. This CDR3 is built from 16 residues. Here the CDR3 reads CATSERPGTEDNEQFF. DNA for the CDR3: TGTGCCACCAGTGAACGTCCCGGGACAGAGGACAATGAGCAGTTCTTC.

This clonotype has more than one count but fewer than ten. CDR3 bases: TGCAGCGTTGCAGGGAGAGGCCCACTCTACGAGCAGTACTTC. As protein: CSVAGRGPLYEQYF. The chain combines TRBV29-1 with TRBJ2-7; D possibly matches TRBD1 or TRBD2 (5 bases each). Germline V gives CDR1 SQVTM, CDR2 ANQGSEA. The germline V and J ends were trimmed by 4 bases and 3 bases, with 16 bases remaining between them. This CDR3 comprises 14 residues.

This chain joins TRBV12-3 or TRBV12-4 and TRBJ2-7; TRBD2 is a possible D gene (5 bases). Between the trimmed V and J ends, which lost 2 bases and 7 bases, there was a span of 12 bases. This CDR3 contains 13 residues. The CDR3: CASSLMLAPEQYF. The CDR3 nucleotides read TGTGCCAGCAGTTTAATGCTAGCCCCGGAGCAGTACTTC.

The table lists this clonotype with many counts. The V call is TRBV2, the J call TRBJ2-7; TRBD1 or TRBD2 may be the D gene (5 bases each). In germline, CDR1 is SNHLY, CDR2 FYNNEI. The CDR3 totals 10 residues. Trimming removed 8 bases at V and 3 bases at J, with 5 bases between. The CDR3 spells CASGGYEQYF. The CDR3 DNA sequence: TGTGCCAGCGGGGGCTACGAGCAGTACTTC.

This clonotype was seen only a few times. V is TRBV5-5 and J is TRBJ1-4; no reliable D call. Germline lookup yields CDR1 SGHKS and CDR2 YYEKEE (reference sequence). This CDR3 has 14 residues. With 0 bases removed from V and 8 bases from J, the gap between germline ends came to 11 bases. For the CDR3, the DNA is TGTGCCAGCAGCTTGGTGGACCGCGGAGAAAAACTGTTTTTT. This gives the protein CASSLVDRGEKLFF.

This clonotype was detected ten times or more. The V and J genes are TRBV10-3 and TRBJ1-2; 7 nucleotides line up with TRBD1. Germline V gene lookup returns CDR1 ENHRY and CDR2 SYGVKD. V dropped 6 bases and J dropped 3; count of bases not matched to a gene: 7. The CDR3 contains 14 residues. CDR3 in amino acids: CAISKQGTHYGYTF. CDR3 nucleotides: TGTGCCATCAGCAAACAGGGGACTCACTATGGCTACACCTTC.

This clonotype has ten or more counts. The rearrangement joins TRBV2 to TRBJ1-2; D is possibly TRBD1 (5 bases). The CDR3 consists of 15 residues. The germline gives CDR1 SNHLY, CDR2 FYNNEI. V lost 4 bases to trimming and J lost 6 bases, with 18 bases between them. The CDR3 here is CASSGLRDPWNGYTF. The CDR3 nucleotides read TGTGCCAGCAGTGGACTCCGGGACCCGTGGAATGGCTACACCTTC.

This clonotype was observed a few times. This CDR3 is CASSSSGRYNSPLHF. The CDR3 coding sequence is TGTGCCAGCAGCTCCTCGGGAAGATATAATTCACCCCTCCACTTT. The chain couples TRBV6-1 to TRBJ1-6; D call uncertain. From germline, CDR1 is MNHNS and CDR2 SASEGT. CDR3 length: 15 amino acids. Trimming pared 6 bases from V and 4 bases from J, leaving 13 bases between.

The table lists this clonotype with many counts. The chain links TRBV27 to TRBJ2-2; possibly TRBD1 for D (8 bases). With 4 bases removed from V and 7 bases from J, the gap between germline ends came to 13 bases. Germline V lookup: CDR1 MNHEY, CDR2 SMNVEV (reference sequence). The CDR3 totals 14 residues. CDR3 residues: CASSSQGGNGELFF. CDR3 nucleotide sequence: TGTGCCAGCAGTTCACAGGGGGGGAACGGGGAGCTGTTTTTT.

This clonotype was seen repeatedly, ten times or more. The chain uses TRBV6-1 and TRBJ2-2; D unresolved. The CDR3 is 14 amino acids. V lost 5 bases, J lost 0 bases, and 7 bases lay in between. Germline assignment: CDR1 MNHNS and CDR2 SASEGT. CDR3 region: CASSNSPNTGELFF. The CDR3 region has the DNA TGTGCCAGCAGTAACTCCCCGAACACCGGGGAGCTGTTTTTT.

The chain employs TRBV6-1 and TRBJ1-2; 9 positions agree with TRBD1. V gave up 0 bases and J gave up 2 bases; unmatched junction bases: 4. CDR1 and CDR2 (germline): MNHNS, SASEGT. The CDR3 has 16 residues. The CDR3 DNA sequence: TGTGCCAGCAGTGAAGCGGGGGACAGGGTAAACTATGGCTACACCTTC. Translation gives CASSEAGDRVNYGYTF.

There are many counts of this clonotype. CDR3 DNA: TGCGCCAGCAGTTCGACCCTCGACGGAGAAAAACTGTTTTTT. Translation: CASSSTLDGEKLFF. The chain joins TRBV5-1 to TRBJ1-4; D not certain. CDR3 size: 14 residues. V was pared by 5 bases and J by 8 bases, with 16 bases between. In germline, CDR1 is SGHRS, CDR2 YFSETQ.

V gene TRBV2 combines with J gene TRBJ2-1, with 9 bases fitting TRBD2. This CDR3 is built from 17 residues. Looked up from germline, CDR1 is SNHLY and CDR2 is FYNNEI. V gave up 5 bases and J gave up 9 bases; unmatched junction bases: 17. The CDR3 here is CASSSGFWRGGLGEQFF. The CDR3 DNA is TGTGCCAGCAGTTCAGGGTTCTGGCGGGGGGGCCTAGGTGAGCAGTTCTTC.

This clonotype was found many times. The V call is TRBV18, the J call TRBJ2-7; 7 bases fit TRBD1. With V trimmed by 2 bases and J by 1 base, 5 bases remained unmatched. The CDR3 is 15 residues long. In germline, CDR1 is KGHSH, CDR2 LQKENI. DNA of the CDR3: TGTGCCAGCTCACCAGAAACAGGGGCTTCCTACGAGCAGTACTTC. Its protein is CASSPETGASYEQYF.

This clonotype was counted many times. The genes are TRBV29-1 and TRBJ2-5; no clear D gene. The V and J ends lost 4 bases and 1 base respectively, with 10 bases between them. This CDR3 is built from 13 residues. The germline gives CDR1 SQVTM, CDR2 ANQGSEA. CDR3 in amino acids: CSVGLRLQETQYF. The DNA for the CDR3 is TGCAGCGTTGGGTTACGGCTCCAAGAGACCCAGTACTTC.